The clone carrying this T cell receptor (beta chain) has just a few counts. Its antigen is unknown. MiXCR, run by TCRdb on the 5' RACE reads, gives a single entry per CDR3 protein. The sample holds approximately 440,000 distinct CDR3 sequences; around 18% are singletons and the top ten take roughly 8.4%. The CDR3 is 14 residues long. Germline values: CDR1 SGHRS, CDR2 YFSETQ. Unmatched junction bases numbered 6, after V lost 4 bases and J lost 6 bases. This specimen belongs to a study of T-cell memory formation after mild COVID-19. Study-wide results and caveats: Most CD4+ clones that shrank were in CM and EM, while CD8+ ones turned up in EMRA.

The sample consisted of PBMCs or a T cell subset sorted from them (not recorded which). The V call is TRBV5-1, the J call TRBJ1-2, with 10 nucleotides matching TRBD1. This clonotype was sampled from an adult woman who had mild COVID-19 (a few samples of this study predate the infection). Cell type and time point are not known. CDR3 amino acids: CASSPGQGHHGYTF. The CDR3, as DNA: TGCGCCAGCAGCCCGGGACAGGGGCATCATGGCTACACCTTC.